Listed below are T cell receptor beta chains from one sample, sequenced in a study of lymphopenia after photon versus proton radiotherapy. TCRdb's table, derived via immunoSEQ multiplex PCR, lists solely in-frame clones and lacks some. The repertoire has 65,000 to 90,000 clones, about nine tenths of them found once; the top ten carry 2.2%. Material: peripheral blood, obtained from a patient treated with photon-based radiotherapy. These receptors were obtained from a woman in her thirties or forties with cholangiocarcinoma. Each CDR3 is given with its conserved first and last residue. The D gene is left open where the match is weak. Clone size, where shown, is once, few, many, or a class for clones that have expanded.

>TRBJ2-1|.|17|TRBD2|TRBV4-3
CASSQDWGLGGFNEQFF
TGCGCCAGCAGCCAAGATTGGGGACTAGGGGGGTTCAATGAGCAGTTCTTC
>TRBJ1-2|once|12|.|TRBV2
CASSDSGYGYTF
TGTGCCAGCAGTGACTCGGGTTATGGCTACACCTTC
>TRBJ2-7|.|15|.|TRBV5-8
CASEVGGTRSYEQYF
TGTGCCAGCGAAGTTGGCGGGACCCGCTCCTACGAGCAGTACTTC
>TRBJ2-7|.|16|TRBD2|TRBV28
CASKYAGAGLAYEQYF
TGTGCCAGTAAATATGCCGGGGCGGGACTAGCGTACGAGCAGTACTTC
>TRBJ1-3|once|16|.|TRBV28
CASWRHSGLVGNTIYF
TGTGCCAGCTGGAGGCATTCTGGCTTGGTGGGAAACACCATATATTTT
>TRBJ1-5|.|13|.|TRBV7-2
CASSLTGNQPQHF
TGTGCCAGCAGCTTAACAGGTAATCAGCCCCAGCATTTT
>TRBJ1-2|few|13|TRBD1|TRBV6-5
CASSYGTGSGYTF
TGTGCCAGCAGTTACGGGACAGGGAGTGGCTACACCTTC
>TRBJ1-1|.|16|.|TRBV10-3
CAISESEGTWDTEAFF
TGTGCCATCAGTGAGTCGGAGGGGACGTGGGACACTGAAGCTTTCTTT
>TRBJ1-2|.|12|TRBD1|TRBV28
CAGGTGRYGYTF
TGTGCCGGCGGGACAGGGCGCTATGGCTACACCTTC
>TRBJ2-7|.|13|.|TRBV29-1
CSVSNGFLYEQYF
TGCAGCGTATCTAACGGGTTTCTCTACGAGCAGTACTTC
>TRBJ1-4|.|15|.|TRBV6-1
CASSGPGTGNEKLFF
TGTGCCAGCAGTGGCCCCGGGACGGGTAATGAAAAACTGTTTTTT
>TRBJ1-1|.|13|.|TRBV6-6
CASSQGLGTEAFF
TGTGCCAGCAGCCAAGGGCTAGGCACTGAAGCTTTCTTT
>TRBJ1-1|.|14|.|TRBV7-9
CASSLRDIDTEAFF
TGTGCCAGCAGCTTACGGGACATCGACACTGAAGCTTTCTTT
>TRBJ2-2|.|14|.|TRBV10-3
CAIGRDGFTGELFF
TGTGCCATCGGAAGAGACGGCTTTACCGGGGAGCTGTTTTTT
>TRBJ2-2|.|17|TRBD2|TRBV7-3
CASSSPAGLAATGELFF
TGTGCCAGCAGCTCGCCGGCGGGACTAGCAGCCACCGGGGAGCTGTTTTTT
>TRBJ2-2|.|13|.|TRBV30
CAWRGGGTGELFF
TGTGCCTGGAGGGGCGGCGGTACCGGGGAGCTGTTTTTT
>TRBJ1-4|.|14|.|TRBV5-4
CASSLNRNNEKLFF
TGTGCCAGCAGCTTGAACAGAAATAATGAAAAACTGTTTTTT
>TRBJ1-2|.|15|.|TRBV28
CASSESGIQEYGYTF
TGTGCCAGCAGCGAATCGGGCATCCAGGAATATGGCTACACCTTC
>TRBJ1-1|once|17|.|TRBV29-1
CSVEGEGDFQLNTEAFF
TGCAGCGTTGAAGGGGAGGGAGACTTCCAATTGAACACTGAAGCTTTCTTT
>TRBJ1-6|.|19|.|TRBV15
CATSLFGGAPFGYNSPLHF
TGTGCCACCAGCCTCTTTGGGGGCGCTCCCTTTGGCTATAATTCACCCCTCCACTTT
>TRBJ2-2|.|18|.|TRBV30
CAWSLHISLELGTGELFF
TGTGCCTGGAGTTTGCATATATCCCTCGAGTTGGGAACCGGGGAGCTGTTTTTT
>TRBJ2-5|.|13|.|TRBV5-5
CASSPWLGETQYF
TGTGCCAGCAGCCCCTGGTTGGGCGAGACCCAGTACTTC
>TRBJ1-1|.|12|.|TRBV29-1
CSAGTQNTEAFF
TGCAGCGCCGGGACTCAGAACACTGAAGCTTTCTTT
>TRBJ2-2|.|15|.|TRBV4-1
CASSQEGPRAGELFF
TGCGCCAGCAGCCAAGAAGGACCGAGGGCCGGGGAGCTGTTTTTT
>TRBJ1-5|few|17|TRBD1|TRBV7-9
CASSAGRGGAGNQPQHF
TGTGCCAGCAGCGCAGGGAGAGGGGGCGCGGGCAATCAGCCCCAGCATTTT
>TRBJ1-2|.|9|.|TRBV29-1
CSVEGGYTF
TGCAGCGTTGAAGGTGGCTACACCTTC
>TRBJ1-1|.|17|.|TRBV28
CASSPPGAGMASTEAFF
TGTGCCAGCAGTCCGCCGGGTGCGGGGATGGCAAGCACTGAAGCTTTCTTT
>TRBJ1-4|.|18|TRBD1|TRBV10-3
CAISEVHPGGSTNEKLFF
TGTGCCATCAGTGAGGTTCACCCAGGGGGGTCGACTAATGAAAAACTGTTTTTT
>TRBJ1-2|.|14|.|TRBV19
CASSLGTAIYGYTF
TGTGCCAGTAGTCTAGGGACCGCCATCTATGGCTACACCTTC
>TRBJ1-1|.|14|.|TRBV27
CASPPRVVNTEAFF
TGTGCCAGCCCACCGAGGGTGGTGAACACTGAAGCTTTCTTT
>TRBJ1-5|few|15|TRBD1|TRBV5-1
CASSHSSSGGQPQHF
TGCGCCAGCAGCCACTCCTCTTCAGGGGGTCAGCCCCAGCATTTT
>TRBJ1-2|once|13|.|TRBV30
CAWSRQGIYGYTF
TGTGCCTGGAGTAGGCAGGGCATCTATGGCTACACCTTC
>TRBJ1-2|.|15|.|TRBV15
CATSSNGGANYGYTF
TGTGCCACCAGCAGCAACGGGGGGGCTAACTATGGCTACACCTTC